These T cell receptor beta chains were read from a single sample in a study of shared clonotypes between healthy human individuals. Sequencing used immunoSEQ multiplex PCR; TCRdb keeps in-frame clones, though not all of them. The table includes about 2.5 million clones, roughly 90% detected once. What was sequenced was naive CD4+ T cells from PBMCs. These receptors came from a man between 18 and 29 years old in good health. Some clones in this sample may be carry-over from other donors' samples. Each CDR3 is given without its conserved first and last residue. The order of the fields is V gene, J gene, CDR3 protein.

V: TRBV6-5
J: TRBJ1-2
CDR3: ASSKTGGAYGYT

V: TRBV5-1
J: TRBJ2-7
CDR3: ASSLESRLNEQY

V: TRBV28
J: TRBJ1-5
CDR3: ASSFGGIDNQPQH

V: TRBV19
J: TRBJ1-5
CDR3: ASTITYSNQPQH

V: TRBV30
J: TRBJ2-2
CDR3: AWSGLAAYTGELF

V: TRBV7-9
J: TRBJ2-1
CDR3: ASSSLPGTSANSYNEQF

V: TRBV19
J: TRBJ2-7
CDR3: ASTGTGGFSEQY

V: TRBV5-4
J: TRBJ1-1
CDR3: ASSLAPGQGTGEAF

V: TRBV4-1
J: TRBJ2-7
CDR3: ASSQDVGWGAPGEQY

V: TRBV11-3
J: TRBJ1-5
CDR3: ASSSPVDRRRSQPQH

V: TRBV28
J: TRBJ2-7
CDR3: ASSPPRGPTYEQY

V: TRBV6-5
J: TRBJ1-3
CDR3: ASSYSGQSSGNTIY

V: TRBV7-6
J: TRBJ2-1
CDR3: ASSPRTDVRSYNEQF

V: TRBV28
J: TRBJ1-2
CDR3: ASSLGGINYGYT

V: TRBV18
J: TRBJ2-7
CDR3: ASSPIERAPYEQY

V: TRBV6-5
J: TRBJ1-1
CDR3: AITGRMNTEAF

V: TRBV27
J: TRBJ2-7
CDR3: ASSFDSRSSYEQY

V: TRBV4-2
J: TRBJ1-1
CDR3: ASSQAIGTGLPEAF

V: TRBV6-6
J: TRBJ2-7
CDR3: ASSYSGTSGMGEQY

V: TRBV7-9
J: TRBJ1-1
CDR3: ASSSINAREMNTEAF

V: TRBV15
J: TRBJ1-5
CDR3: ATRNGGEPNQPQH

V: TRBV5-1
J: TRBJ1-5
CDR3: ASSLGSNQPQH

V: TRBV28
J: TRBJ1-1
CDR3: ASVRSEAF

V: TRBV19
J: TRBJ1-5
CDR3: ASSIAGQGSNQPQH

V: TRBV10-3
J: TRBJ1-1
CDR3: AISDRQGEAF

V: TRBV5-1
J: TRBJ2-7
CDR3: ASSSPGQGNYEQY

V: TRBV4-2
J: TRBJ2-1
CDR3: ASSQAGTSQYNEQF

V: TRBV7-3
J: TRBJ2-5
CDR3: ASSLLAGGPSGETQY

V: TRBV10-3
J: TRBJ1-4
CDR3: AISESRYSELF

V: TRBV14
J: TRBJ2-4
CDR3: ASSQDFGVQY

V: TRBV18
J: TRBJ2-7
CDR3: ASAQEGLAGEEQY

V: TRBV9
J: TRBJ2-1
CDR3: ASSVGISSYNEQF

V: TRBV28
J: TRBJ1-5
CDR3: ASSLGGQPQH

V: TRBV5-1
J: TRBJ2-5
CDR3: ASSSGLAGEGETQY

V: TRBV18
J: TRBJ1-1
CDR3: ASSRTRLPDTEAF

V: TRBV5-1
J: TRBJ2-2
CDR3: ASRALAGDISGELF

V: TRBV18
J: TRBJ2-7
CDR3: ASSLSPGSSYEQY

V: TRBV2
J: TRBJ1-5
CDR3: ASSRQTSNQPQH

V: TRBV4-3
J: TRBJ2-1
CDR3: ASSQGSFGGNEQF

V: TRBV19
J: TRBJ2-1
CDR3: ASNQGRGGWAYNEQF

V: TRBV30
J: TRBJ1-5
CDR3: AWSVQGQGNQPQH

V: TRBV7-2
J: TRBJ2-1
CDR3: ASSLGQGSYNEQF

V: TRBV6-1
J: TRBJ2-3
CDR3: ASSEGTSGLSRPDTQY

V: TRBV11-3
J: TRBJ1-3
CDR3: ASSPGGSGNTIY